These 19 T cell receptor beta chains came from one sample sequenced in a study of cytomegalovirus exposure and HLA in healthy donors. Produced via immunoSEQ multiplex PCR; TCRdb's table is partial and in-frame only. The data contain some 240,000 clones, roughly 86% of them singletons. The sequenced sample consisted of PBMCs. The receptor set was obtained from a woman under 40 in good health and CMV-seropositive.

The V gene is TRBV28, the J gene TRBJ1-1, with D perhaps TRBD1 (5 bases). V lost 5 bases, J lost 1 base, and 11 bases lay in between. The CDR3 runs 14 residues. Germline V gene sequence: CDR1 MDHEN, CDR2 SYDVKM. The CDR3 protein is CASSLGGQNTEAFF. For the CDR3, the DNA is TGTGCCAGCAGTCTGGGAGGACAGAACACTGAAGCTTTCTTT.

As DNA, the CDR3 is TGTGCCAGCAGCCGACAGGAGTCCTACGAGCAGTACTTC. Its translation: CASSRQESYEQYF. The chain employs TRBV5-4 and TRBJ2-7; tentatively, D is TRBD1 (6 bases). Germline CDR1 SGHNT, CDR2 YYREEE (reference sequence). The CDR3 contains 13 residues. Trimming left V 4 bases short and J 1 base short, with 9 bases between.

V gene TRBV11-3 combines with J gene TRBJ1-2, with a possible D match to TRBD1 (6 bases). The CDR3 extends over 15 amino acids. Per germline, CDR1 SGHNT and CDR2 YENEEA. With 5 bases removed from V and 1 base from J, the gap between germline ends came to 14 bases. The CDR3 nucleotides are TGTGCCAGCAGCATCAGGGGTCCTCTTAACTATGGCTACACCTTC. Amino acid sequence: CASSIRGPLNYGYTF.

J is TRBJ2-1 and V is TRBV5-1; TRBD2 agrees at 12 bases. Germline V gene sequence: CDR1 SGHRS, CDR2 YFSETQ. CDR3 length: 16 amino acids. J was trimmed by 4 bases and V by 4 bases; bases with no gene match: 6. CDR3 in amino acids: CASSTGLAGLYNEQFF. The CDR3 coding sequence is TGCGCCAGCAGCACCGGACTAGCGGGGCTATACAATGAGCAGTTCTTC.

The chain joins TRBV30 to TRBJ2-3, with 8 bases fitting TRBD2. CDR1 and CDR2 from the germline V gene are GTSNPN and SVGIG (reference sequence). V dropped 8 bases and J dropped 5; count of bases not matched to a gene: 9. This CDR3 comprises 13 residues. For the CDR3, the DNA is TGTGCCGGCCAGCGGGAGCGGATAGATACGCAGTATTTT. It is translated as CAGQRERIDTQYF. Looking up the rest from reference TRBV30 and TRBJ2-3 gives the full variable domain: SQTIHQWPATLVQPVGSPLSLECTVEGTSNPNLYWYRQAAGRGLQLLFYSVGIGQISSEVPQNLSASRPQDRQFILSSKKLLLSDSGFYLCAGQRERIDTQYFGPGTRLTVL.

This rearrangement joins TRBV29-1 to TRBJ1-2; D may be TRBD1 (6 bases). This CDR3 contains 17 residues. CDR1 SQVTM and CDR2 ANQGSEA come from the germline V gene. Trimming took 3 bases from V and 7 from J, leaving 27 bases between them. Here the CDR3 DNA reads TGCAGCGTTGACGAGGGGGGGGCCCGGTCTCGAAGGGGTGGCTACACCTTC. The encoded protein is CSVDEGGARSRRGGYTF. The complete variable domain, with remaining parts taken from reference TRBV29-1 and TRBJ1-2, reads SAVISQKPSRDICQRGTSLTIQCQVDSQVTMMFWYRQQPGQSLTLIATANQGSEATYESGFVIDKFPISRPNLTFSTLTVSNMSPEDSSIYLCSVDEGGARSRRGGYTFGSGTRLTVV.

This chain connects TRBV21-1 to TRBJ2-1; the table's TRBD2 call for D was not verified on the DNA. TRBV21-1 has pseudogene status. There are 18 residues in the CDR3. CDR3 DNA: TGTGCCAGCAGCAAATCAACGAAGGGGGGGATTTTGAGGAATGAGCAGTTCTTC. Translating it yields CASSKSTKGGILRNEQFF.

V is TRBV18 and J is TRBJ1-1, with TRBD1 matching over 9 bases. With V trimmed by 6 bases and J by 2 bases, 10 bases remained unmatched. CDR3 size: 16 residues. From germline, CDR1 is KGHSH and CDR2 LQKENI. CDR3 in amino acids: CASSSETGGGNTEAFF. The CDR3 DNA reads TGTGCCAGCTCCTCCGAAACAGGGGGCGGAAACACTGAAGCTTTCTTT. Looking up the rest from reference TRBV18 and TRBJ1-1 gives the full variable domain: NAGVMQNPRHLVRRRGQEARLRCSPMKGHSHVYWYRQLPEEGLKFMVYLQKENIIDESGMPKERFSAEFPKEGPSILRIQQVVRGDSAAYFCASSSETGGGNTEAFFGQGTRLTVV.

This clone was observed many times. The J gene is TRBJ2-2, the V gene TRBV28; 9 nucleotides line up with TRBD1. Germline V gene sequence: CDR1 MDHEN, CDR2 SYDVKM. Trimming at V came to 6 bases and at J to 6 bases, leaving 17 bases not matched to a gene. CDR3 size: 18 residues. The CDR3 sequence: CASRWRPTGGARAGELFF. The DNA of the CDR3 is TGTGCCAGCAGGTGGAGGCCAACAGGGGGCGCAAGGGCCGGGGAGCTGTTTTTT.

This clone was seen only once. The CDR3 sequence is CATSRPWGDEQYF. The CDR3 region has the DNA TGTGCCACCAGCAGGCCCTGGGGGGACGAGCAGTACTTC. The chain is built from TRBV15 and TRBJ2-7; possibly TRBD2 for D (6 bases). The CDR3 has 13 amino acids. Trimming took off 3 bases at V and 5 bases at J, with 11 bases between the two ends. Germline CDR1 LNHNV, CDR2 YYDKDF (reference sequence).

The genes are TRBV5-4 and TRBJ2-3; 8 positions agree with TRBD1. There are 17 residues in the CDR3. Unmatched junction bases numbered 11, after V lost 2 bases and J lost 3 bases. CDR1 is SGHNT and CDR2 is YYREEE in the germline V gene (reference sequence). Here the CDR3 DNA reads TGTGCCAGCAGCTTCCCCAACCCGACAGGGGCGACAGATACGCAGTATTTT. Its protein product is CASSFPNPTGATDTQYF.

V gene TRBV5-3 combines with J gene TRBJ2-3, with D perhaps TRBD2 (6 bases). TRBV5-3 is assigned to the ORF class and has an uncertain function. The CDR3 has 17 residues. Trimming removed 2 bases at V and 2 bases at J, with 18 bases between. The CDR3 here is CARSFGLGRFLTDTQYF. CDR3 DNA: TGTGCCAGAAGCTTCGGGTTGGGGAGGTTCCTCACAGATACGCAGTATTTT.

This sequence joins TRBV7-2 and TRBJ1-3; D is undetermined. The CDR3 loop spans 19 amino acids. Trimming shortened V by 5 bases and J by 1 base, and 24 bases separated the two germline ends. Germline assignment: CDR1 SGHTA and CDR2 FQGNSA. The CDR3 protein is CASSHKRTRAANSGNTIYF. CDR3 sequence (DNA): TGTGCCAGCAGCCACAAACGTACTAGGGCCGCCAATTCTGGAAACACCATATATTTT.

This chain links TRBV27 with TRBJ1-2; weak D call: TRBD1 (6 bases). Per the germline V gene, CDR1 is MNHEY and CDR2 is SMNVEV (reference sequence). Trimming took off 6 bases at V and 2 bases at J, with 13 bases between the two ends. The CDR3 extends over 14 amino acids. The CDR3 DNA follows: TGTGCCAGCAGCTACACCGGGACAAACTATGGCTACACCTTC. This encodes CASSYTGTNYGYTF.

V and J are TRBV7-9 and TRBJ1-3; D might be TRBD1 (6 bases). Germline V gene data show CDR1 as SEHNR and CDR2 as FQNEAQ (reference sequence). V lost 5 bases and J lost 0, with 8 bases in between. The CDR3 contains 14 residues. As DNA, the CDR3 is TGTGCCAGCAGCCAGGGGAGCTCTGGAAACACCATATATTTT. Encoded protein: CASSQGSSGNTIYF.

V usage is TRBV30 and J usage is TRBJ2-1; TRBD2 might be the D (5 bases). Germline V gene sequence: CDR1 GTSNPN, CDR2 SVGIG (reference sequence). Trimming stripped 0 bases from V and 2 bases from J, with 17 bases between. There are 17 residues in the CDR3. CDR3 coding DNA: TGTGCCTGGAGTGTACTAGAGTCCGGGCGGACCTACAATGAGCAGTTCTTC. Encoded protein: CAWSVLESGRTYNEQFF.

The CDR3 loop is CASSFYTAKGGGQPQHF. The CDR3 nucleotides read TGTGCCAGCAGTTTCTACACGGCGAAGGGGGGAGGGCAGCCCCAGCATTTT. V and J are TRBV28 and TRBJ1-5; TRBD1 might be the D (6 bases). The V end lost 3 bases, the J end lost 7 bases, and 22 bases lay between the germline ends. The CDR3 is 17 amino acids. CDR1 is MDHEN, CDR2 SYDVKM, per germline. Using reference TRBV28 and TRBJ1-5 for the parts outside the CDR3, the full variable domain is DVKVTQSSRYLVKRTGEKVFLECVQDMDHENMFWYRQDPGLGLRLIYFSYDVKMKEKGDIPEGYSVSREKKERFSLILESASTNQTSMYLCASSFYTAKGGGQPQHFGDGTRLSIL.

V and J are TRBV4-1 and TRBJ1-2; possible D gene TRBD1, 5 bases. Looked up from germline, CDR1 is MGHRA and CDR2 is YSYEKL. The CDR3 extends over 14 amino acids. Trimming removed 1 base from V and 2 bases from J, with 8 bases in between. The CDR3 protein is CASSQVAGNYGYTF. The CDR3 nucleotides read TGCGCCAGCAGCCAAGTGGCAGGGAACTATGGCTACACCTTC.

V gene TRBV5-1 combines with J gene TRBJ1-4; 8 bases map to TRBD1. Germline V lookup: CDR1 SGHRS, CDR2 YFSETQ. The length of the CDR3 is 15 residues. The ends lost 2 bases at V and 3 bases at J; junction bases unmatched: 3. CDR3 coding DNA: TGCGCCAGCAGCTTACAGGGGGTCGCTAATGAAAAACTGTTTTTT. It codes for CASSLQGVANEKLFF.